The clone carrying this T cell receptor beta chain came up a few times. Its matching antigen is unknown. The CDR3 covers 18 residues. CDR1 and CDR2 (germline): GTSNPN, SVGIG (reference sequence). V lost 3 bases, J lost 5 bases, and 15 bases stayed unmatched. MiXCR was run by TCRdb on the RACE reads, yielding one entry per CDR3 protein. The table shows about 97,000 distinct CDR3 sequences, with roughly 27% occurring only once. Time point denoted: patch test 3, about 24 weeks after DPC sensitization. Treatment noted: therapeutic diphenylcyclopropenone sensitization with weekly scalp DPC. This sample was taken from a study of human T cells and chemical hapten exposure. On the study more broadly: The study lasted roughly 26 weeks, and patients were dosed weekly with diphenylcyclopropenone on the scalp throughout.

Study results and limitations: Sensitizing to DPC left TCRs with a frequency above 1 in 1000 unaltered.

The chain uses TRBV30 and TRBJ2-2; 10 bases match TRBD2. The sample was whole blood, taken in connection with sensitization to the hapten diphenylcyclopropenone (DPC). This TCR was recovered from a man aged 40-49 years with alopecia areata. Some clones in this sample may be carry-over from other donors' samples. Here the CDR3 DNA reads TGTGCCTGGAGGGGTGCGCTAGCGGGAGCTCTAAGGACCGGGGAGCTGTTTTTT. Its translation is CAWRGALAGALRTGELFF.